These T cell receptor beta chains were read from a single sample in a study of Graves' ophthalmopathy and Graves' hyperthyroidism. TCRdb independently ran MiXCR on the multiplex PCR reads; one entry per CDR3 protein. The sample has 740,000 or so distinct CDR3 sequences, roughly two fifths seen once. Sequences were obtained from peripheral blood. These receptors were collected from an adult man with Graves' ophthalmopathy. CDR3s include the opening cysteine and the closing phenylalanine or tryptophan. D genes are given only for firm matches.

J gene | V gene | D gene | CDR3 protein
TRBJ1-2 | TRBV5-5 | . | CASSLGMVPPNGYTF
TRBJ1-2 | TRBV6-1 | TRBD1 | CASSSPRTGNYGYTF
TRBJ2-7 | TRBV7-2 | TRBD1 | CASSLGGQDHYEQYF
TRBJ1-4 | TRBV24-1 | TRBD1 | CASSRQGAGFGEKLFF
TRBJ1-5 | TRBV24-1 | TRBD1 | CATSYSGTGNQPQHF
TRBJ1-2 | TRBV10-3 | TRBD1 | CAFGTGHYGYTF
TRBJ2-5 | TRBV12-3/TRBV12-4 | TRBD1 | CASSRDRVQETQYF
TRBJ2-2 | TRBV7-2 | . | CASSQGSSGELFF
TRBJ2-2 | TRBV9 | TRBD2 | CASSRRGGGGELFF
TRBJ1-5 | TRBV18 | . | CASSPRAMGPNQPQHF
TRBJ2-7 | TRBV7-9 | TRBD2 | CASSPSGLAGGTLYEQYF
TRBJ1-1 | TRBV6-5 | TRBD1 | CASYRDRGQAEAFF